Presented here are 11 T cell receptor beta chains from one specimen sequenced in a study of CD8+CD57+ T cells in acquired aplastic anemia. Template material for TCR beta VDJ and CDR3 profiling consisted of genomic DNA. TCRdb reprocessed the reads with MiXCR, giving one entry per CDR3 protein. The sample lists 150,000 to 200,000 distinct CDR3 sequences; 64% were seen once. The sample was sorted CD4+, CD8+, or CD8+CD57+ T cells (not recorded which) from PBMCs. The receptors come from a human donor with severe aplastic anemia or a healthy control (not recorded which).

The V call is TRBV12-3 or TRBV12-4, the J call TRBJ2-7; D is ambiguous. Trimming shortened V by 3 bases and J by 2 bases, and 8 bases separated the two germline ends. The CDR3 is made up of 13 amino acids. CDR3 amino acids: CASSFGTTYEQYF. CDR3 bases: TGTGCCAGCAGTTTTGGAACTACCTACGAGCAGTACTTC.

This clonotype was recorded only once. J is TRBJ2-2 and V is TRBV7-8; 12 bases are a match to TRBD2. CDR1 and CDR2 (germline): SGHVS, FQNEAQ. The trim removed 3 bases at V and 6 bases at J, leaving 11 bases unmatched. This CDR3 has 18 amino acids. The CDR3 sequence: CASSLIRLAGDQAGELFF. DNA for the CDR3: TGTGCCAGCAGCTTGATCCGACTAGCGGGGGATCAAGCCGGGGAGCTGTTTTTT.

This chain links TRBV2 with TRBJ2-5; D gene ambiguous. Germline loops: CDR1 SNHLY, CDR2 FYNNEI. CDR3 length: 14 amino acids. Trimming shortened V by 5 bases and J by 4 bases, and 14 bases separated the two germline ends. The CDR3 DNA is TGTGCCAGCAGTTCGACACCTCTCCGAGAGACCCAGTACTTC. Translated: CASSSTPLRETQYF.

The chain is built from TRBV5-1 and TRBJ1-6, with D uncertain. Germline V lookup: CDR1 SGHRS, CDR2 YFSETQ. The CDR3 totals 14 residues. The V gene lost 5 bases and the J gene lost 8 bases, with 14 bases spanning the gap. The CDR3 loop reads CASSIDLKDSPLHF. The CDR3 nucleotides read TGCGCCAGCAGTATCGACTTGAAGGATTCACCCCTCCACTTT.

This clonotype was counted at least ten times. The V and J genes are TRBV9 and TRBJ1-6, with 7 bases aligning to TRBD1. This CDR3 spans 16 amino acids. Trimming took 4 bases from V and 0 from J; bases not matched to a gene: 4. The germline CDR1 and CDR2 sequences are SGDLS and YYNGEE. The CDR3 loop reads CASSPGGSSYNSPLHF. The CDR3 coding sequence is TGTGCCAGCAGCCCAGGGGGGAGCTCCTATAATTCACCCCTCCACTTT.

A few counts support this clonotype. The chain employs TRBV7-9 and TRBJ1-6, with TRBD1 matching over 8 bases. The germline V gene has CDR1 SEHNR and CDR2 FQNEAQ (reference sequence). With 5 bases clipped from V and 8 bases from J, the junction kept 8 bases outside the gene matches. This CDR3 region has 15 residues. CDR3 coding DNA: TGTGCCAGCAGCATGCAGGGGGCGCGGGATTCACCCCTCCACTTT. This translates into CASSMQGARDSPLHF.

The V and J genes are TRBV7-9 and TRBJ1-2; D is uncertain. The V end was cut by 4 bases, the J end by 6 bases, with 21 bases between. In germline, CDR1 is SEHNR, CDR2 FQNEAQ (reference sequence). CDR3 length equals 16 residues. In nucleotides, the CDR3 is TGTGCCAGCAGCTCCAGCGCCACGGTAGGTCGGGATGGCTACACCTTC. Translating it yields CASSSSATVGRDGYTF.

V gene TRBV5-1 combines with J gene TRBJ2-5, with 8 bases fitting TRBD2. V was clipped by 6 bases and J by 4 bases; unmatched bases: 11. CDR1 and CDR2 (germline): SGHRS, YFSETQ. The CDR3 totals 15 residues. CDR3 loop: CASTLSGTVGETQYF. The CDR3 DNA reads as TGCGCCAGCACCCTTAGCGGGACGGTGGGAGAGACCCAGTACTTC.

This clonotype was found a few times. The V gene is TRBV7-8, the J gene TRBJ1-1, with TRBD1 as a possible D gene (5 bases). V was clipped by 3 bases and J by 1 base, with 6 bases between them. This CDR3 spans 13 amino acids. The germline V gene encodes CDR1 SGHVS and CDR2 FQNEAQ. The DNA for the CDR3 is TGTGCCAGCAGCTTTCAGGGGAACACTGAAGCTTTCTTT. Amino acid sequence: CASSFQGNTEAFF.

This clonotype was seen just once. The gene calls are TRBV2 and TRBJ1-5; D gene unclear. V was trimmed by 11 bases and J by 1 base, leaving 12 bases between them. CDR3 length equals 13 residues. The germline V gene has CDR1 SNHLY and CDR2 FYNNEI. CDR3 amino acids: CAGGWQSNQPQHF. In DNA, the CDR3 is TGTGCCGGAGGCTGGCAGAGCAATCAGCCCCAGCATTTT.

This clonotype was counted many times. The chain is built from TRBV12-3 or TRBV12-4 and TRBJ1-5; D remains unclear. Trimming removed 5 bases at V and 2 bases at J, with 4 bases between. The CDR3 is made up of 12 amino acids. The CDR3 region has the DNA TGTGCCAGCAGTAGCGGCAATCAGCCCCAGCATTTT. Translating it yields CASSSGNQPQHF.